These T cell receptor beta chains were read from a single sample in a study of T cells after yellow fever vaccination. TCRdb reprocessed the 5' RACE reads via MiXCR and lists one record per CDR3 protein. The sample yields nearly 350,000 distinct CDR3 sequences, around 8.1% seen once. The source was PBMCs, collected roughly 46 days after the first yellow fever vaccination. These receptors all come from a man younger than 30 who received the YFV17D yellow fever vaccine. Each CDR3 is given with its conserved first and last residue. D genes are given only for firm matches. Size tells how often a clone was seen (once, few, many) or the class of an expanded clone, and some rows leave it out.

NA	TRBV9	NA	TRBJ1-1	CASSVGPVSMNTEAFF	TGTGCCAGCAGCGTCGGACCCGTGTCCATGAACACTGAAGCTTTCTTT
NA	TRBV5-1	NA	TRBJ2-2	CASGPLGTGELFF	TGCGCCAGCGGCCCATTGGGCACCGGGGAGCTGTTTTTT
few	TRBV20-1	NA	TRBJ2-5	CSARVPSVETQYF	TGCAGTGCTAGAGTCCCTAGCGTGGAGACCCAGTACTTC
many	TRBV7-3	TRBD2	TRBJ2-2	CASRGGDTGELFF	TGTGCCAGCAGGGGGGGGGACACCGGGGAGCTGTTTTTT
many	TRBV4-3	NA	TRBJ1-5	CASSQDAAGIQPQHF	TGCGCCAGCAGCCAAGATGCGGCAGGAATACAGCCCCAGCATTTT
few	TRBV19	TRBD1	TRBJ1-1	CATAGTVMNTEAFF	TGTGCCACCGCCGGGACAGTTATGAACACTGAAGCTTTCTTT
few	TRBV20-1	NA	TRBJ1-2	CSASSQGIPLRYGYTF	TGCAGTGCTAGTTCCCAGGGGATACCCCTCCGCTATGGCTACACCTTC
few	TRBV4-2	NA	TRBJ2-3	CASSQESTGRADTQYF	TGTGCCAGCAGCCAAGAATCGACAGGGAGGGCAGATACGCAGTATTTT
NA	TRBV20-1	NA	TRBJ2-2	CSASIGRESGELFF	TGCAGTGCTAGTATCGGCAGGGAAAGCGGGGAGCTGTTTTTT
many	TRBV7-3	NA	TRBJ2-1	CASSPTVSRAPYNEQFF	TGTGCCAGCAGCCCCACGGTATCGCGGGCGCCCTACAATGAGCAGTTCTTC
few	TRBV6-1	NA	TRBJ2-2	CASSLQDRLTGELFF	TGTGCCAGCTCACTACAGGACAGACTTACCGGGGAGCTGTTTTTT
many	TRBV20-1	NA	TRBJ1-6	CSARDPRAGSSPLHF	TGCAGTGCTAGAGATCCAAGGGCAGGGAGTTCACCCCTCCACTTT
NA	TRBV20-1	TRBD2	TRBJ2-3	CSARPLLAGGPDTQYF	TGCAGTGCTAGACCGCTACTAGCGGGGGGCCCAGATACGCAGTATTTT
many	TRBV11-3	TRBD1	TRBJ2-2	CASSSGQGNTGELFF	TGTGCCAGCAGCTCGGGACAGGGTAACACCGGGGAGCTGTTTTTT